A few counts support the clone carrying this TCR beta chain. This specimen comes from a study of T cells of healthy individuals. TCRdb processed the 5' RACE reads anew with MiXCR; each CDR3 protein has one entry. The sample includes approximately 50,000 distinct CDR3 sequences, approximately 15% seen only once; the top ten take more than 15%. The V gene's germline CDR1 is LGHDT and CDR2 YNNKEL (reference sequence). The CDR3 consists of 14 residues. The V and J ends lost 0 bases and 9 bases, in that order; junction bases with no gene match: 6. The chain is built from TRBV3-1 and TRBJ2-5, with 8 bases that match TRBD2. This receptor was taken from a human donor in good health. The CDR3 nucleotides are TGTGCCAGCAGCCAAGATAATCCGCGGGGGGCCCAGTACTTC. It specifies CASSQDNPRGAQYF.